Listed below are T cell receptor beta chains from one sample, sequenced in a study of siplizumab effects on memory and regulatory T cells. Assay: immunoSEQ multiplex PCR; the TCRdb copy retains only in-frame clones and omits some. Of around 100,000 clones listed, less than 95% are singletons. Sequences were obtained from non-Treg CD4+ T cells sorted from blood. The receptors were gathered from a human donor in good health. CDR3s include the opening cysteine and the closing phenylalanine or tryptophan. The order of the fields is J gene, clone size, V gene, D gene, CDR3 DNA, CDR3 protein. A D gene is named only where the DNA matches it firmly. Clone size is given for some rows only: seen once, a few or many times, or a class if the clone is expanded.

J: TRBJ2-1; size: -; V: TRBV4-1; D: -; DNA: TGCGCCAGCAGCCCTCTTAGTGGGGAGCAGTTCTTC; CDR3: CASSPLSGEQFF
J: TRBJ2-5; size: -; V: TRBV30; D: -; DNA: TGTGCCTGTCTCCGGACCTCACAGAGCAAAGAGACCCAGTACTTC; CDR3: CACLRTSQSKETQYF
J: TRBJ2-1; size: -; V: TRBV18; D: TRBD2; DNA: TGTGCCAGCTCACCATTAGCGGGAGTGATCAATGAGCAGTTCTTC; CDR3: CASSPLAGVINEQFF
J: TRBJ1-1; size: few; V: TRBV11-2; D: -; DNA: TGTGCCAGCAGCCCGTGGGGGGCCGAGGGGCTCACTGAAGCTTTCTTT; CDR3: CASSPWGAEGLTEAFF
J: TRBJ1-5; size: once; V: TRBV5-5; D: -; DNA: TGTGCCAGCAGCTTGGGACTGCCGGCTGGTCAGCCCCAGCATTTT; CDR3: CASSLGLPAGQPQHF
J: TRBJ1-2; size: -; V: TRBV6-5; D: -; DNA: TGTGCCAGCCAGTATCGAAATGGCTACACCTTC; CDR3: CASQYRNGYTF
J: TRBJ2-7; size: -; V: TRBV5-4; D: TRBD2; DNA: TGTGCCAGCAGCTCGCAGCGGGAGTCCTACGAGCAGTACTTC; CDR3: CASSSQRESYEQYF
J: TRBJ1-2; size: -; V: TRBV19; D: TRBD1; DNA: TGTGCCAGTACCGACAGGGCCCGCGGCTACACCTTC; CDR3: CASTDRARGYTF
J: TRBJ2-5; size: -; V: TRBV7-2; D: -; DNA: TGTGCCAGCAGCTTAGCGGCAGTTCAAGAGACCCAGTACTTC; CDR3: CASSLAAVQETQYF
J: TRBJ2-1; size: -; V: TRBV4-1; D: TRBD2; DNA: TGCGCCAGCAGCCAAGCGGGAGGGAACAATGAGCAGTTCTTC; CDR3: CASSQAGGNNEQFF
J: TRBJ2-7; size: -; V: TRBV19; D: TRBD1; DNA: TGTGCCAGTAGTTGGGACAGGGGGCGATTGTACGAGCAGTACTTC; CDR3: CASSWDRGRLYEQYF
J: TRBJ1-5; size: -; V: TRBV5-1; D: -; DNA: TGCGCCAGCAGCTTGGGGGGCGGCAATCAGCCCCAGCATTTT; CDR3: CASSLGGGNQPQHF
J: TRBJ1-1; size: -; V: TRBV11-2; D: TRBD1; DNA: TGTGCCAGCAGCTTATCCGGGACAGCAAACACTGAAGCTTTCTTT; CDR3: CASSLSGTANTEAFF
J: TRBJ2-6; size: -; V: TRBV2; D: -; DNA: TGTGCCAGCAGGGGGCTGACTGGGGCCAACGTCCTGACTTTC; CDR3: CASRGLTGANVLTF
J: TRBJ1-1; size: -; V: TRBV7-2; D: -; DNA: TGTGCCAGCAGATCCGGGAGCGGCGATGAAGCTTTCTTT; CDR3: CASRSGSGDEAFF
J: TRBJ1-1; size: -; V: TRBV4-2; D: -; DNA: TGTGCCAGCAGCTCTGGGGGAGTCTGGAACACTGAAGCTTTCTTT; CDR3: CASSSGGVWNTEAFF
J: TRBJ1-6; size: -; V: TRBV7-9; D: -; DNA: TGTGCCAGCAGCTTGGGGCAGTTTGATTCACCCCTCCACTTT; CDR3: CASSLGQFDSPLHF
J: TRBJ1-2; size: -; V: TRBV5-4; D: TRBD1; DNA: TGTGCCAGCAGCCTGACAGGGGGCTCTGGCTACACCTTC; CDR3: CASSLTGGSGYTF
J: TRBJ2-5; size: -; V: TRBV25-1; D: -; DNA: TGTGCCAGCAGAGGCCGTGTGGCGAACCTTCAAGAGACCCAGTACTTC; CDR3: CASRGRVANLQETQYF
J: TRBJ1-2; size: -; V: TRBV29-1; D: TRBD1; DNA: TGCAGCTCCTCAGAGCGCCCCGGGACAGGGCTTGGCTACACCTTC; CDR3: CSSSERPGTGLGYTF
J: TRBJ2-1; size: -; V: TRBV2; D: -; DNA: TGTGCCAGCAGTCGGAAACCTTACAATGAGCAGTTCTTC; CDR3: CASSRKPYNEQFF
J: TRBJ2-7; size: -; V: TRBV27; D: TRBD2; DNA: TGTGCCAGCAGTTTATCGTCGGGACTAACGGCCTACGAGCAGTACTTC; CDR3: CASSLSSGLTAYEQYF
J: TRBJ2-5; size: -; V: TRBV7-8; D: TRBD2; DNA: TGTGCCAGTCTCCCCTCGACTAGCGGGAGGGAGACCCAGTACTTC; CDR3: CASLPSTSGRETQYF
J: TRBJ1-1; size: -; V: TRBV18; D: -; DNA: TGTGCCAGCTCACCACAACAGGGCCTAGAGAGCTCTGAAGCTTTCTTT; CDR3: CASSPQQGLESSEAFF
J: TRBJ2-1; size: -; V: TRBV29-1; D: -; DNA: TGCAGCGTTGGCACTGGGGGGAATGAGCAGTTCTTC; CDR3: CSVGTGGNEQFF
J: TRBJ2-7; size: -; V: TRBV5-1; D: -; DNA: TGCGCCAGCAGCTGGACAGACCATACCTACGAGCAGTACTTC; CDR3: CASSWTDHTYEQYF
J: TRBJ2-3; size: -; V: TRBV5-6; D: -; DNA: TGTGCCAGCCGCCGCACAGATACGCAGTATTTT; CDR3: CASRRTDTQYF
J: TRBJ2-1; size: -; V: TRBV10-3; D: TRBD2; DNA: TGTGCCATCAGTGAAAGTCTAGCGGCCTACAATGAGCAGTTCTTC; CDR3: CAISESLAAYNEQFF
J: TRBJ2-4; size: few; V: TRBV20-1; D: -; DNA: TGCAGTGTTGTGTCAAAAAACATTCAGTACTTC; CDR3: CSVVSKNIQYF
J: TRBJ1-2; size: -; V: TRBV2; D: -; DNA: TGTGCCAGCAGCCGAGAGAACAGGGATGGCTACACCTTC; CDR3: CASSRENRDGYTF
J: TRBJ1-5; size: -; V: TRBV27; D: -; DNA: TGTGCCAGCAGTTTTAGTTATAGCAATCAGCCCCAGCATTTT; CDR3: CASSFSYSNQPQHF
J: TRBJ1-4; size: -; V: TRBV6-6; D: -; DNA: TGTGCCAGCAGCCAAGCGAAGCGAAGTGAAAAACTGTTTTTT; CDR3: CASSQAKRSEKLFF
J: TRBJ1-2; size: -; V: TRBV25-1; D: TRBD1; DNA: TGTGCCAGCAGCCAGGGGGTGGGAGGCTACACCTTC; CDR3: CASSQGVGGYTF
J: TRBJ2-4; size: -; V: TRBV9; D: TRBD2; DNA: TGTGCCAGCAGCGCTAGCGGGGCCGCCAAAAACATTCAGTACTTC; CDR3: CASSASGAAKNIQYF
J: TRBJ1-2; size: -; V: TRBV19; D: TRBD1; DNA: TGTGCCAGTAGTATGCGGGACAGGGGGCCCTACACCTTC; CDR3: CASSMRDRGPYTF
J: TRBJ2-5; size: -; V: TRBV25-1; D: -; DNA: TGTGCCAGCAGTCCCCGGGAGACCCAGTACTTC; CDR3: CASSPRETQYF
J: TRBJ2-5; size: -; V: TRBV5-1; D: TRBD1; DNA: TGCGCCAGCAGCCGGACAGGGGAAAAGGAGACCCAGTACTTC; CDR3: CASSRTGEKETQYF
J: TRBJ2-1; size: -; V: TRBV19; D: TRBD2; DNA: TGTGCCAGTACCGAAAGGAGCAGGGAGGGACGCTCCTACAATGAGCAGTTCTTC; CDR3: CASTERSREGRSYNEQFF
J: TRBJ1-1; size: -; V: TRBV6-5; D: TRBD1; DNA: TGTGCCAGCGGGACAGGGGCATACACTGAAGCTTTCTTT; CDR3: CASGTGAYTEAFF
J: TRBJ2-7; size: -; V: TRBV6-1; D: TRBD2; DNA: TGTGCCAGCAGAAGGCTAGCGGGATCCTACGAGCAGTACTTC; CDR3: CASRRLAGSYEQYF
J: TRBJ1-4; size: -; V: TRBV11-1; D: -; DNA: TGTGCCAGCAGATTAGGGCAGGGAGGAAATGAAAAACTGTTTTTT; CDR3: CASRLGQGGNEKLFF
J: TRBJ2-7; size: -; V: TRBV9; D: -; DNA: TGTGCCAGCAGCCTGGTCGTGGTACACGAGCAGTACTTC; CDR3: CASSLVVVHEQYF
J: TRBJ2-5; size: -; V: TRBV6-5; D: TRBD2; DNA: TGTGCCAGCAGAGTAGCGGGAGGACATGGGGAGACCCAGTACTTC; CDR3: CASRVAGGHGETQYF
J: TRBJ1-5; size: -; V: TRBV18; D: -; DNA: TGTGCCAGCTCACCATCCCACCGGGACAACCAGCCCCAGCATTTT; CDR3: CASSPSHRDNQPQHF
J: TRBJ1-5; size: -; V: TRBV19; D: TRBD1; DNA: TGTGCCAGTAGCCCCGCGGGACAGGGTGGTCAGCCCCAGCATTTT; CDR3: CASSPAGQGGQPQHF
J: TRBJ2-3; size: -; V: TRBV9; D: -; DNA: TGTGCCAGCAGCCCTCAGGGCAGCACAGATACGCAGTATTTT; CDR3: CASSPQGSTDTQYF
J: TRBJ1-4; size: -; V: TRBV19; D: -; DNA: TGTGCCGCCGCGGGTACGGGCGAAAAACTGTTTTTT; CDR3: CAAAGTGEKLFF
J: TRBJ2-3; size: -; V: TRBV5-1; D: TRBD2; DNA: TGCGCCAGCTCCGCCGGCGGGAGGGCCATGTATACGCAGTATTTT; CDR3: CASSAGGRAMYTQYF